The sequence of this TCR beta chain was determined in a study of T cells after yellow fever vaccination. TCRdb reanalysed the 5' RACE reads using MiXCR and keeps one entry per CDR3 protein. Of approximately 10,000 distinct CDR3 sequences listed, about 5.8% are singletons. Trimming pared 4 bases from V and 3 bases from J, leaving 10 bases between. The CDR3 spans 12 residues. CDR1 and CDR2 (germline): SQVTM, ANQGSEA. This clonotype was recorded many times. Study-wide results and caveats: The secondary response peaked faster, at day 5 versus 15, but was weaker.

The origin of this receptor is a man aged 25 to 45 who received the YFV17D yellow fever vaccine. The sequences come from PBMCs, either bulk or a sorted T-cell subset (CD4+, CD8+, memory, or dextramer-sorted; not recorded which), collected on the day of the yellow fever booster vaccination. The V call is TRBV29-1, the J call TRBJ2-7; possible D gene TRBD2, 5 bases. The CDR3 here is CSVGGNGYEQYF. The DNA for the CDR3 is TGCAGCGTTGGAGGGAATGGCTACGAGCAGTACTTC.